Here is one T cell receptor beta chain with its context. Antigen unknown. This specimen comes from a study of CD4 T cells in relation to SARS-CoV-2 and coronaviruses. The study's findings and limits: Samples before the pandemic and after infection were not matched within any donor.

V dropped 1 base and J dropped 5 bases, with 11 bases sitting between them. Germline CDR1 reads SGHAT; CDR2 reads FQNNGV. This CDR3 spans 14 amino acids. Unexposed donor CD4+ T cells date from about 2011-2018, before the COVID-19 pandemic. The cells were cultured for around ten days before CD4+ T cells were isolated. The repertoire was sequenced with immunoSEQ multiplex PCR; TCRdb's copy has only in-frame clones and lacks some. The sample has about 26,000 clones; roughly 76% are singletons. This receptor was identified in a human donor in good health. Sequences were obtained from CD4+ T cells from PBMCs, cultured in vitro. V gene TRBV11-2 combines with J gene TRBJ1-1; the D gene is possibly TRBD1 (6 bases). The CDR3 nucleotides are TGTGCCAGCAGCTTAGTCGCAGGGGAGACTGAAGCTTTCTTT. Encoded protein: CASSLVAGETEAFF.